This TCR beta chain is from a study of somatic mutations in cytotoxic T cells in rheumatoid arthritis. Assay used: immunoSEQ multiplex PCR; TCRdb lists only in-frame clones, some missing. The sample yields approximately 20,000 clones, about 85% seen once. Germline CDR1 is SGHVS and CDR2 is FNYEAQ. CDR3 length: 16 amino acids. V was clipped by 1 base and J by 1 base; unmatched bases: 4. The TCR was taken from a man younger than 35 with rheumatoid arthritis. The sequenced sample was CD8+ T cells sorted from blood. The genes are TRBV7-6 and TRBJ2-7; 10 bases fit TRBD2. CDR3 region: CASSLGAGGRSYEQYF. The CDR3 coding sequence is TGTGCCAGCAGCTTAGGAGCGGGGGGGCGTTCCTACGAGCAGTACTTC.